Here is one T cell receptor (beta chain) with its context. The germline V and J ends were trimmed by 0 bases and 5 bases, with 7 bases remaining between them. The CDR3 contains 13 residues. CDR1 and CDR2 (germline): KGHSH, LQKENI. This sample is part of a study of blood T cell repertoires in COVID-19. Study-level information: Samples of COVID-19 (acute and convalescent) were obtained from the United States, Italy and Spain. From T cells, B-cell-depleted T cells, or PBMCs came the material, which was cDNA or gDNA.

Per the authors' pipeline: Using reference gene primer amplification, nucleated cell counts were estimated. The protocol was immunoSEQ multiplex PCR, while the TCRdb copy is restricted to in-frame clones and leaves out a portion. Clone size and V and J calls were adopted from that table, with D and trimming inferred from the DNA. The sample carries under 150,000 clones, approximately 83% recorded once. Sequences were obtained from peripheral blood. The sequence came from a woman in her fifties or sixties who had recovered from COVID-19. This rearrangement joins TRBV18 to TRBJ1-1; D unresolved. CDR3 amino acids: CASSPPRKTEAFF. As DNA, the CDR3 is TGTGCCAGCTCACCACCGCGGAAAACTGAAGCTTTCTTT. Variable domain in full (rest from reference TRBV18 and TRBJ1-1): NAGVMQNPRHLVRRRGQEARLRCSPMKGHSHVYWYRQLPEEGLKFMVYLQKENIIDESGMPKERFSAEFPKEGPSILRIQQVVRGDSAAYFCASSPPRKTEAFFGQGTRLTVV.